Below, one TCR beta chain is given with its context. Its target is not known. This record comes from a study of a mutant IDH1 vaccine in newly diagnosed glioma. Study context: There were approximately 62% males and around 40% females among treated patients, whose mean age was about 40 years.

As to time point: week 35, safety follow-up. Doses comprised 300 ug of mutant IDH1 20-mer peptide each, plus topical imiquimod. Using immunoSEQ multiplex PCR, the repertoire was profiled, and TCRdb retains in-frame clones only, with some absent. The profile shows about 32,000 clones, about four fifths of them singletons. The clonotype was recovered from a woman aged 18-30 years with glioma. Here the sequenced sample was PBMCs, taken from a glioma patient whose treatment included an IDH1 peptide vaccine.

The CDR3 bases are TGTGCCAGCAGTAATTCGGGACAGGGGGCGGGGGAGCAGTACTTC. It specifies CASSNSGQGAGEQYF. The chain couples TRBV5-8 to TRBJ2-7, with 12 bases lining up with TRBD1. This CDR3 comprises 15 residues. CDR1 is SGHTS, CDR2 YDEGEE, per germline. Trimming took 5 bases from V and 7 from J; bases not matched to a gene: 10.